Following are 10 T cell receptor beta chains from one sample sequenced in a study of blood T cell repertoires in COVID-19. Libraries were prepared by immunoSEQ multiplex PCR; TCRdb keeps only in-frame clonotypes and omits some of them. This sample has 250,000 or so clones, with around 85% found just once. Specimen: peripheral blood. These receptors were taken from a woman in her fifties or sixties with active or convalescent COVID-19.

The CDR3 region has the DNA TGTGCCAGCAGCTTAGATGGCAGGGCAAGCTCCTACAATGAGCAGTTCTTC. As protein: CASSLDGRASSYNEQFF. The rearrangement uses TRBV11-2 and TRBJ2-1; a weak D match, TRBD1 (5 bases). The V end lost 0 bases, the J end lost 0 bases, and 12 bases lay between the germline ends. This CDR3 contains 17 residues. Germline V gives CDR1 SGHAT, CDR2 FQNNGV.

The V call is TRBV7-2, the J call TRBJ2-2; 8 bases map to TRBD2. V lost 1 base, J lost 3 bases, and 7 bases stayed unmatched. The germline gives CDR1 SGHTA, CDR2 FQGNSA. This CDR3 comprises 17 residues. CDR3 residues: CASSLGAGGGHTGELFF. The DNA of the CDR3 is TGTGCCAGCAGCTTAGGAGCGGGCGGGGGGCACACCGGGGAGCTGTTTTTT. Combining the CDR3 with reference TRBV7-2 and TRBJ2-2 gives the whole variable domain GAGVSQSPSNKVTEKGKDVELRCDPISGHTALYWYRQSLGQGLEFLIYFQGNSAPDKSGLPSDRFSAERTGGSVSTLTIQRTQQEDSAVYLCASSLGAGGGHTGELFFGEGSRLTVL.

The rearrangement links TRBV6-1 to TRBJ1-2; D is unclear. CDR3 length: 17 amino acids. CDR1 and CDR2 from the germline V gene are MNHNS and SASEGT. Trimming pared 3 bases from V and 6 bases from J, leaving 23 bases between. The CDR3 is CASSEIKRARNNNGYTF. CDR3 coding DNA: TGTGCCAGCAGTGAGATAAAGAGGGCCCGGAATAATAATGGCTACACCTTC.

This chain uses TRBV30 with TRBJ1-3; 7 nucleotides match TRBD1. Germline CDR1 and CDR2: GTSNPN and SVGIG (reference sequence). The J segment lost 0 bases and the V segment lost 4 bases, leaving 6 bases of the junction unmatched. The CDR3 is 15 amino acids. The CDR3 nucleotides read TGTGCCTGGAACAACAGGGGTCTCTCTGGAAACACCATATATTTT. This encodes CAWNNRGLSGNTIYF.

Written as DNA, the CDR3 is TGTGCCAGCAGTTACTCGATAGGGGTTCATGAGCAGTTCTTC. It specifies CASSYSIGVHEQFF. V and J are TRBV6-5 and TRBJ2-1; tentatively, D is TRBD1 (5 bases). V dropped 0 bases and J dropped 8 bases, with 11 bases sitting between them. The CDR3 has 14 residues. CDR1 and CDR2 from the germline V gene are MNHEY and SVGAGI.

The rearrangement uses TRBV11-3 and TRBJ2-7; D may be TRBD1 (5 bases). Per germline, CDR1 SGHNT and CDR2 YENEEA. V was clipped by 0 bases and J by 2 bases, with 5 bases between them. The CDR3 is made up of 13 amino acids. The CDR3 DNA reads TGTGCCAGCAGCTTAGAGGACACCTACGAGCAGTACTTC. It translates to CASSLEDTYEQYF.

V gene TRBV19 combines with J gene TRBJ2-7; D is unresolved. Germline-derived CDR1 and CDR2 are LNHDA and SQIVND (reference sequence). V lost 5 bases and J 1 base, leaving 15 bases between the germline ends. The CDR3 is 15 amino acids. The CDR3 sequence: CASSPSPGFSYEQYF. CDR3 nucleotides: TGTGCCAGTAGTCCTTCTCCCGGGTTTTCCTACGAGCAGTACTTC.

The genes are TRBV28 and TRBJ1-5, with D perhaps matching TRBD1 (5 bases). Looked up from germline, CDR1 is MDHEN and CDR2 is SYDVKM. Trimming pared 3 bases from V and 9 bases from J, leaving 12 bases between. CDR3 length: 13 residues. The CDR3 region has the DNA TGTGCCAGCAGTTTCTTCGGCCAGGGGCCCCAGCATTTT. Its protein product is CASSFFGQGPQHF.

With respect to this clone: The same CDR3 is also encoded by other DNA sequences in this sample. The V and J genes are TRBV28 and TRBJ1-2; the D gene is possibly TRBD1 (5 bases). Germline values: CDR1 MDHEN, CDR2 SYDVKM. The CDR3 contains 14 residues. Between the trimmed V and J ends, which lost 6 bases and 6 bases, there was a span of 17 bases. CDR3 sequence reads: CASRTSGERNGYTF. CDR3 DNA: TGTGCCAGCAGAACTTCGGGGGAAAGGAATGGCTACACCTTC.

CDR3 sequence reads: CASTFGSGNNEQFF. CDR3 DNA: TGTGCCAGCACCTTCGGGAGCGGGAACAATGAGCAGTTCTTC. The rearrangement joins TRBV25-1 to TRBJ2-1, with 7 bases lining up with TRBD2. CDR1 is MGHDK, CDR2 SYGVNS, per germline. The V gene end was trimmed by 7 bases and the J gene end by 5 bases; junction bases not matched to a gene: 8. The CDR3 covers 14 residues.